This T cell receptor beta chain was observed in a study of shared clonotypes between healthy human individuals. Profiling relied on immunoSEQ multiplex PCR, and the TCRdb table lists in-frame clones only, not all of them. The repertoire has roughly 1,000,000 clones, about 80% of them found once; the top ten carry roughly 0.65%. V lost 1 base and J lost 0, with 10 bases in between. Germline V gene sequence: CDR1 SGHTA, CDR2 FQGTGA. This CDR3 contains 15 residues. This TCR was sampled from a man aged 18 to 30 in good health. Some clones in this sample may be carry-over from other donors' samples. Specimen: memory CD4+ T cells from PBMCs. Subset reported: CD45RA-negative fraction. The chain employs TRBV7-3 and TRBJ2-7; no clear D. The DNA for the CDR3 is TGTGCCAGCAGCTTAAGTCACAGTAGCTCCTACGAGCAGTACTTC. Amino acids: CASSLSHSSSYEQYF.